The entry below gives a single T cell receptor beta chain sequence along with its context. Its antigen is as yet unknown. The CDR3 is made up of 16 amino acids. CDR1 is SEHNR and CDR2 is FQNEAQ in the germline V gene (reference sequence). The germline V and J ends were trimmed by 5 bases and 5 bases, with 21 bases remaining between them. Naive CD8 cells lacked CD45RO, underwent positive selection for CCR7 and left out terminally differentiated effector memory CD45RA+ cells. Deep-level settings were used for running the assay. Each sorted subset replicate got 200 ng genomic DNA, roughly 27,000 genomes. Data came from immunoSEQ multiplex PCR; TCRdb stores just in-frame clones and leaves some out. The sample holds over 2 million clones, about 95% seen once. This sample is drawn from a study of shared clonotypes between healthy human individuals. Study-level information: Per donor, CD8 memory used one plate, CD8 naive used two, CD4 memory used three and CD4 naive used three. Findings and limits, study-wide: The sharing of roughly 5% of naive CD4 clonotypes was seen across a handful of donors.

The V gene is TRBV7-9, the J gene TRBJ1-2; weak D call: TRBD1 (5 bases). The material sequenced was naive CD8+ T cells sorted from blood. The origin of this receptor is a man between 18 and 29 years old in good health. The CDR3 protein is CASSTDLDRQTYGYTF. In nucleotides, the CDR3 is TGTGCCAGCAGCACAGATCTCGACCGACAGACTTATGGCTACACCTTC.